This T cell receptor beta chain derives from a study of T cell repertoires in cytomegalovirus infection. Broader study findings: The cumulative frequency of public TCR beta families distinguished individuals who carried CMV together with the relevant HLA.

V lost 5 bases to trimming and J lost 7 bases, with 18 bases between them. The length of the CDR3 is 15 residues. MiXCR was run by TCRdb on the reads, yielding one entry per CDR3 protein. The data show roughly 240,000 distinct CDR3 sequences, 6% to 8% seen once. The table lists this clonotype with many counts. Its antigen is still unknown. This clonotype originated in a human donor in good health (CMV status not recorded). Some clones in this sample may be carry-over from other donors' samples. The material sequenced was PBMCs. The chain couples TRBV12-3 or TRBV12-4 to TRBJ2-1, with D possibly TRBD1 on 6 matching bases. The CDR3 DNA follows: TGTGCCAGCAGTCATTCCGGGACACCAATAAATGAGCAGTTCTTC. Its protein product is CASSHSGTPINEQFF.